This T cell receptor (beta chain) was profiled in a study of OX40 agonist ivuxolimab in advanced cancers. General observations from the study: Also present in some nonresponders was a low level of normalized T-cell clonal expansion.

V gave up 3 bases and J gave up 5 bases, with 20 bases separating them. Germline values: CDR1 SGHTA, CDR2 FQGNSA. This CDR3 contains 17 residues. The data were produced by immunoSEQ multiplex PCR, yet TCRdb's version contains in-frame clones alone and is incomplete. The repertoire consists of 90,000 or so clones, with 91% occurring once and the leading ten covering 2.6%. Notes on this clone: Its antigen is undetermined.

This receptor was taken from an adult with an advanced solid tumor such as melanoma, head and neck, liver or kidney cancer. Sequences were derived from CD4+ or CD8+ T cells sorted from blood, sampled in a trial of the OX40 agonist ivuxolimab. The V call is TRBV7-2, the J call TRBJ2-1, with D possibly matching TRBD2 (6 bases). The CDR3 DNA is TGTGCCAGCAGCTTGGAAACCCGGGACTCCGGGAACAATGAGCAGTTCTTC. Amino acids: CASSLETRDSGNNEQFF. The full variable domain, rest sourced from reference TRBV7-2 and TRBJ2-1, is GAGVSQSPSNKVTEKGKDVELRCDPISGHTALYWYRQSLGQGLEFLIYFQGNSAPDKSGLPSDRFSAERTGGSVSTLTIQRTQQEDSAVYLCASSLETRDSGNNEQFFGPGTRLTVL.